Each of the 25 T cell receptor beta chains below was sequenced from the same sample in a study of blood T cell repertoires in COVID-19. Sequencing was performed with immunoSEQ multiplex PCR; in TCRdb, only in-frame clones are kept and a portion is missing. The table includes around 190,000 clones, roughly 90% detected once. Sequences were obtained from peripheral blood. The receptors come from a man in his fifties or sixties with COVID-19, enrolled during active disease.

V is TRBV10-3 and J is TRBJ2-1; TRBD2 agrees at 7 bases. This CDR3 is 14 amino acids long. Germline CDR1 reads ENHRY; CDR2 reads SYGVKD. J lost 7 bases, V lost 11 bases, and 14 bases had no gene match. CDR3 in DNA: TGTGCCCACACGAGGGAGGGCCGTACTAATGAGCAGTTCTTC. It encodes CAHTREGRTNEQFF.

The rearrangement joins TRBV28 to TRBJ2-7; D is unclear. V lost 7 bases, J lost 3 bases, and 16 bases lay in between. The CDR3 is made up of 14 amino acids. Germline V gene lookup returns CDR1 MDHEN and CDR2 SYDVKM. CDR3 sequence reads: CASTQGVIFYEQYF. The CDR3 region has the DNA TGTGCCAGCACGCAAGGAGTTATATTCTACGAGCAGTACTTC.

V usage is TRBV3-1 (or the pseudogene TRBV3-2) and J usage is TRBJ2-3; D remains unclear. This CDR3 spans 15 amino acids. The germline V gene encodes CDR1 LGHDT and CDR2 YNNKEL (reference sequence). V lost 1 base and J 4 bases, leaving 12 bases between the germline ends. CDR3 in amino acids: CASSQGLIVADTQYF. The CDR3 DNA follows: TGTGCCAGCAGCCAAGGTCTAATTGTGGCAGATACGCAGTATTTT.

The CDR3: CASSSEHRVRESYTF. CDR3 sequence (DNA): TGTGCCAGTAGTTCCGAACACAGGGTAAGGGAGAGCTACACCTTC. This chain joins TRBV19 and TRBJ1-2, with a weak D call TRBD1 (6 bases). The CDR3 is 15 residues long. Trimming removed 5 bases from V and 9 bases from J, with 22 bases in between. The germline V gene encodes CDR1 LNHDA and CDR2 SQIVND (reference sequence). The complete variable domain, with remaining parts taken from reference TRBV19 and TRBJ1-2, reads DGGITQSPKYLFRKEGQNVTLSCEQNLNHDAMYWYRQDPGQGLRLIYYSQIVNDFQKGDIAEGYSVSREKKESFPLTVTSAQKNPTAFYLCASSSEHRVRESYTFGSGTRLTVV.

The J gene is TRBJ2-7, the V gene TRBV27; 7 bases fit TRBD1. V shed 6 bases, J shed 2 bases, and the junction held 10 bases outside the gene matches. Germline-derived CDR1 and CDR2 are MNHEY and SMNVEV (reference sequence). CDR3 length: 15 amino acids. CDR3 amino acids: CASSESRTGTYEQYF. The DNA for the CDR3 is TGTGCCAGCAGCGAAAGCAGGACAGGCACCTACGAGCAGTACTTC.

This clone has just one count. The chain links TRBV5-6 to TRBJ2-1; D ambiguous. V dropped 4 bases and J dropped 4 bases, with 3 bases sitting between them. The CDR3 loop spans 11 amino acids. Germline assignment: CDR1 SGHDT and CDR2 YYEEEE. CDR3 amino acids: CASSRYNEQFF. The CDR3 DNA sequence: TGTGCCAGCAGCCGGTACAATGAGCAGTTCTTC.

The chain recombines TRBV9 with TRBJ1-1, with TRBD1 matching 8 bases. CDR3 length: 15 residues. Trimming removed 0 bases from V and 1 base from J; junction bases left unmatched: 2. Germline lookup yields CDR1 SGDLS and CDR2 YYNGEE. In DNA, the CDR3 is TGTGCCAGCAGCGTAGGGGACAGGTCGAACACTGAAGCTTTCTTT. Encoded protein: CASSVGDRSNTEAFF.

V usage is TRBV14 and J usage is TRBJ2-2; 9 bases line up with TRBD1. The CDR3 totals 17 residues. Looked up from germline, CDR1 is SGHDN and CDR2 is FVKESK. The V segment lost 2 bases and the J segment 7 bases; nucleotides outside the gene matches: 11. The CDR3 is CASSQMDRGSYGGELFF. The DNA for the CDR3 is TGTGCCAGCAGCCAAATGGACAGGGGCTCTTATGGCGGGGAGCTGTTTTTT.

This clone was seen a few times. Here the CDR3 DNA reads TGTGCCATCAGTGAGTCGAAAAGCTCGGCTAGCGGGAGGGATTGGTTCTTC. Amino acid sequence: CAISESKSSASGRDWFF. V and J are TRBV10-3 and TRBJ2-1, with 12 nucleotides matching TRBD2. V gave up 0 bases and J gave up 15 bases; unmatched junction bases: 15. Germline CDR1 reads ENHRY; CDR2 reads SYGVKD. The CDR3 is made up of 17 amino acids.

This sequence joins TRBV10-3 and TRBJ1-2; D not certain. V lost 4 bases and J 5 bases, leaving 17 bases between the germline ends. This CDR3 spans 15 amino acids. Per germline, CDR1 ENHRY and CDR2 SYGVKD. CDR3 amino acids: CAISAFGEGNYGYTF. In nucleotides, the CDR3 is TGTGCCATCAGTGCGTTCGGGGAAGGGAATTATGGCTACACCTTC.

CDR3 coding DNA: TGTGCCAGCAGCTTGGGACAGGGGTCAAACCAAGAGACCCAGTACTTC. Translating it yields CASSLGQGSNQETQYF. The genes are TRBV5-8 and TRBJ2-5, with TRBD1 identical over 8 bases. Looked up from germline, CDR1 is SGHTS and CDR2 is YDEGEE. The CDR3 sequence is 16 residues long. V trimming: 0 bases; J trimming: 0 bases; junction bases outside the gene matches: 4.

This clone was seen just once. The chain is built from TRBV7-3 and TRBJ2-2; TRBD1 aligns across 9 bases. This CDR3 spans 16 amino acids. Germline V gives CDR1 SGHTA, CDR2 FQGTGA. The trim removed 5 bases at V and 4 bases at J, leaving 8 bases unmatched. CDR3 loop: CASSPGQGPTTGELFF. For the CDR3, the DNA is TGTGCCAGCAGCCCTGGACAGGGGCCCACCACCGGGGAGCTGTTTTTT.

CDR3 coding DNA: TGTGCCAGCAGACTTATAGCGGGGGCTAACAATGAGCAGTTCTTC. Protein sequence: CASRLIAGANNEQFF. The chain couples TRBV7-8 to TRBJ2-1; TRBD2 matches at 9 bases. V dropped 6 bases and J dropped 5; count of bases not matched to a gene: 8. Germline V gene data show CDR1 as SGHVS and CDR2 as FQNEAQ. The CDR3 has 15 residues.

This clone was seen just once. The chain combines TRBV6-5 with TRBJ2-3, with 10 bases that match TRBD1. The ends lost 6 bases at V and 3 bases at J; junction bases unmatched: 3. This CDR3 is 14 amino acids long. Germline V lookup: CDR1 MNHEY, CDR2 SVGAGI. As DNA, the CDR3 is TGTGCCAGCAGGGACAGGGGGATGACAGATACGCAGTATTTT. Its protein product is CASRDRGMTDTQYF.

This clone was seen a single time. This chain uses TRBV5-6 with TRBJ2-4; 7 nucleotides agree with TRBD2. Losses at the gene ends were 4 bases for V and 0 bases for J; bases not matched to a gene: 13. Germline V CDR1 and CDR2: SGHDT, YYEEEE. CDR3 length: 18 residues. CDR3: CASSPGTNGDLAKNIQYF. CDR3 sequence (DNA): TGTGCCAGCAGCCCCGGGACTAACGGTGATCTAGCCAAAAACATTCAGTACTTC.

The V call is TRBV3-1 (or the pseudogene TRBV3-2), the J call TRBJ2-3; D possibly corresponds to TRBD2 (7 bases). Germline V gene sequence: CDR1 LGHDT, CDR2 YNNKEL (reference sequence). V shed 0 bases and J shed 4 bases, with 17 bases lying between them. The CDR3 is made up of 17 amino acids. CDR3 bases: TGTGCCAGCAGCCAAGATATAGGGGGGGGCCTATCAGATACGCAGTATTTT. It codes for CASSQDIGGGLSDTQYF.

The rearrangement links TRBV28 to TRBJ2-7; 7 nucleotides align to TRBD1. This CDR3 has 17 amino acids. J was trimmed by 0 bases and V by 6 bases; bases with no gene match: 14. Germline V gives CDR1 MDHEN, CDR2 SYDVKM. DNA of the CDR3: TGTGCCAGCAGCTCCACGAGACACCGGGACAGCTCCTACGAGCAGTACTTC. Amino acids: CASSSTRHRDSSYEQYF.

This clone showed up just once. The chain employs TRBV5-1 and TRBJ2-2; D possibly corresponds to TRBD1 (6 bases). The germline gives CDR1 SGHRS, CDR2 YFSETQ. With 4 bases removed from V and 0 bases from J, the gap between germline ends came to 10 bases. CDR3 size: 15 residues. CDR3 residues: CASSRQEANTGELFF. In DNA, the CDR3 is TGCGCCAGCAGCCGACAGGAAGCGAACACCGGGGAGCTGTTTTTT.

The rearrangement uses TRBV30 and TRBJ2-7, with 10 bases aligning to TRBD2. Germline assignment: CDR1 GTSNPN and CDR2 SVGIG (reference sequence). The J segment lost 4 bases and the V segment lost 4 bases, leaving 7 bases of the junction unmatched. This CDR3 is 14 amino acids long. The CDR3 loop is CAWTRTSGEYEQYF. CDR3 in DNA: TGTGCCTGGACTCGAACTAGCGGGGAGTACGAGCAGTACTTC.

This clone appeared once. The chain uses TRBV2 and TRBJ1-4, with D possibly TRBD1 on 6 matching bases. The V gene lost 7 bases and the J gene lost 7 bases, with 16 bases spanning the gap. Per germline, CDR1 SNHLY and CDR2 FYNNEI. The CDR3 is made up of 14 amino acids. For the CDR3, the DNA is TGTGCCAGCACCCTCGGGGGGGGCTTTGAAAAACTGTTTTTT. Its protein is CASTLGGGFEKLFF.

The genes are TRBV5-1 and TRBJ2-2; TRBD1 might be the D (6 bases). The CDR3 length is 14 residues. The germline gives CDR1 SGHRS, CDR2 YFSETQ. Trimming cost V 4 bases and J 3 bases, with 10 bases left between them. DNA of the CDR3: TGCGCCAGCAGCCTCGGACAGTACACCGGGGAGCTGTTTTTT. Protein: CASSLGQYTGELFF.

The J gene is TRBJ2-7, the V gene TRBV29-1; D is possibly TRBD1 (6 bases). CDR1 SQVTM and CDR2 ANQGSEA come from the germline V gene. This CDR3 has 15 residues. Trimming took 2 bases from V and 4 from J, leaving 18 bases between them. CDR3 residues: CSVEKWGQGGYEQYF. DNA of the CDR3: TGCAGCGTTGAAAAGTGGGGGCAGGGCGGGTACGAGCAGTACTTC.

CDR3 sequence reads: CASSPRLAGPNEQFF. The CDR3 region has the DNA TGTGCCAGTAGTCCTCGACTAGCGGGACCCAATGAGCAGTTCTTC. The chain is built from TRBV19 and TRBJ2-1; 11 nucleotides line up with TRBD2. The CDR3 runs to 15 residues. J gave up 6 bases and V 5 bases, and 6 bases lay outside the gene matches. Germline V lookup: CDR1 LNHDA, CDR2 SQIVND (reference sequence).

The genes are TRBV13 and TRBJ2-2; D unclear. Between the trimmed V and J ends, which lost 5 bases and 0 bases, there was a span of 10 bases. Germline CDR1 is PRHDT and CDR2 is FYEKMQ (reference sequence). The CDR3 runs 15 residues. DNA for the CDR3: TGTGCCAGCAGCGCGCGGCGGCCGAACACCGGGGAGCTGTTTTTT. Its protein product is CASSARRPNTGELFF. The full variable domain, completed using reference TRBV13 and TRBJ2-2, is AAGVIQSPRHLIKEKRETATLKCYPIPRHDTVYWYQQGPGQDPQFLISFYEKMQSDKGSIPDRFSAQQFSDYHSELNMSSLELGDSALYFCASSARRPNTGELFFGEGSRLTVL.

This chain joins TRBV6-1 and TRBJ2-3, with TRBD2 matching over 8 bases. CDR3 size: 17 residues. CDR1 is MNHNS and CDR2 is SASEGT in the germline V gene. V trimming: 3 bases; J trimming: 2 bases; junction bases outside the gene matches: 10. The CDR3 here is CASSEILAGPPTDTQYF. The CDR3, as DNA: TGTGCCAGCAGTGAGATCTTAGCGGGACCACCCACAGATACGCAGTATTTT.